The rows below give T cell receptor beta chains drawn from one sample of a study of T-cell memory formation after mild COVID-19. A single record per CDR3 protein comes from TCRdb applying MiXCR to the 5' RACE reads. The sample consists of 120,000 to 150,000 distinct CDR3 sequences, about 6% of them appearing once. Specimen: PBMCs or a T cell subset sorted from them (not recorded which). Receptors originate from an adult woman who had mild COVID-19 (a few samples of this study predate the infection). Cell type and time point are not known. Both conserved end residues are part of each CDR3. The D gene is left open where the match is weak. The size field is filled for only some rows; it gives once, few, many or a size class.

v_call: TRBV5-1; d_call: TRBD1; clone_size: many; j_call: TRBJ2-7; cdr3_nt: TGCGCCAGCAGCCGCGGCCAGGACAGGGGGTACGAGCAGTACTTC; cdr3_aa: CASSRGQDRGYEQYF
v_call: TRBV18; d_call: -; clone_size: -; j_call: TRBJ1-4; cdr3_nt: TGTGCCAGCTCACCCGGCGGAAAGGGCGAAAAACTGTTTTTT; cdr3_aa: CASSPGGKGEKLFF
v_call: TRBV5-4; d_call: -; clone_size: few; j_call: TRBJ1-2; cdr3_nt: TGTGCCAGCAGCTTGGAGGTACGCGGCTACACCTTC; cdr3_aa: CASSLEVRGYTF
v_call: TRBV5-1; d_call: -; clone_size: few; j_call: TRBJ1-1; cdr3_nt: TGCGCCAGCAGCTCGGTCCTGACAGGGAACACTGAAGCTTTCTTT; cdr3_aa: CASSSVLTGNTEAFF
v_call: TRBV20-1; d_call: TRBD2; clone_size: many; j_call: TRBJ2-1; cdr3_nt: TGCAGTGCGGACAACCCTAGCGGGAGCTCCTACAATGAGCAGTTCTTC; cdr3_aa: CSADNPSGSSYNEQFF
v_call: TRBV5-5; d_call: -; clone_size: -; j_call: TRBJ1-2; cdr3_nt: TGTGCCAGCAGCTTGGTGCACTTGGGAGTCTACACCTTC; cdr3_aa: CASSLVHLGVYTF
v_call: TRBV7-9; d_call: TRBD2; clone_size: many; j_call: TRBJ2-3; cdr3_nt: TGTGCCAGCAGCTTAGGGACACTAGCGGAACCCGTAGATACGCAGTATTTT; cdr3_aa: CASSLGTLAEPVDTQYF
v_call: TRBV4-1; d_call: TRBD1; clone_size: few; j_call: TRBJ1-2; cdr3_nt: TGCGCCAGCAGCCAAGTGGGCAGGGGGCGCTTGGCTAACTATGGCTACACCTTC; cdr3_aa: CASSQVGRGRLANYGYTF
v_call: TRBV11-2; d_call: TRBD2; clone_size: few; j_call: TRBJ2-5; cdr3_nt: TGTGCCAGCAGGGGACTAGCCGGAGGAGAGACCCAGTACTTC; cdr3_aa: CASRGLAGGETQYF
v_call: TRBV7-9; d_call: TRBD1; clone_size: -; j_call: TRBJ2-3; cdr3_nt: TGTGCCAGCAGCCCCGGGACAGTCAGCACAGATACGCAGTATTTT; cdr3_aa: CASSPGTVSTDTQYF
v_call: TRBV7-8; d_call: -; clone_size: medium-sized; j_call: TRBJ2-2; cdr3_nt: TGTGCCAGCAGCTACCAGGACAGAAACACCGGGGAGCTGTTTTTT; cdr3_aa: CASSYQDRNTGELFF